Listed below are T cell receptor beta chains from one sample, sequenced in a study of blood T cell repertoires in COVID-19. Sequencing was performed with immunoSEQ multiplex PCR; in TCRdb, only in-frame clones are kept and a portion is missing. The repertoire holds fewer than 250,000 clones, with 88% as singletons. The material sequenced was peripheral blood. The receptor source for this set is a man between 70 and 80 years old with acute or convalescent COVID-19. Both conserved end residues are part of each CDR3. The D gene is left open where the match is weak. Only some rows state a clone size, as once, few, many or a class for expanded clones.

d_call j_call v_call clone_size cdr3_aa cdr3_nt
TRBD2 TRBJ2-1 TRBV18 NA CASSTTSGSHNEQFF TGTGCCAGCTCAACGACTAGCGGGAGTCACAATGAGCAGTTCTTC
NA TRBJ1-3 TRBV19 NA CASRTMRGESGNTIYF TGTGCCAGTAGGACCATGCGGGGCGAGTCTGGAAACACCATATATTTT
TRBD1 TRBJ1-5 TRBV18 NA CASSPDRGTGGNQPQHF TGTGCCAGCTCACCGGACAGGGGGACGGGAGGCAATCAGCCCCAGCATTTT
TRBD1 TRBJ2-5 TRBV29-1 NA CSGKGARQETQYF TGCAGCGGCAAGGGGGCGAGACAAGAGACCCAGTACTTC
TRBD1 TRBJ1-1 TRBV3-1/TRBV3-2 NA CASSQTGTAEAFF TGTGCCAGCAGCCAGACCGGGACAGCTGAAGCTTTCTTT
NA TRBJ1-6 TRBV3-1/TRBV3-2 NA CASSQDTGPSSYNSPLHF TGTGCCAGCAGCCAAGACACAGGGCCGAGCTCCTATAATTCACCCCTCCACTTT
NA TRBJ2-1 TRBV6-1 NA CASSGMGGGRSYNEQFF TGTGCCAGCAGTGGGATGGGGGGGGGCCGATCCTACAATGAGCAGTTCTTC
TRBD1 TRBJ1-5 TRBV4-3 once CASSRETGALGNQPQHF TGCGCCAGCAGCCGAGAGACAGGGGCCCTCGGAAATCAGCCCCAGCATTTT
TRBD1 TRBJ2-3 TRBV2 NA CASRQDRGRTDTQYF TGTGCCAGCAGACAGGACAGGGGGAGGACAGATACGCAGTATTTT
NA TRBJ2-1 TRBV3-1/TRBV3-2 once CASSHEQGLGEFF TGTGCCAGCAGCCATGAACAGGGCTTAGGAGAGTTCTTC
NA TRBJ2-2 TRBV19 NA CASMRGPLRTVAGELFF TGTGCCAGTATGAGAGGGCCCTTGCGGACAGTTGCCGGGGAGCTGTTTTTT
TRBD2 TRBJ2-1 TRBV6-2/TRBV6-3 NA CASSFHRTSGNEQFF TGTGCCAGCAGTTTTCACCGGACTAGCGGCAATGAGCAGTTCTTC
TRBD1 TRBJ1-5 TRBV4-3 NA CASSQYDRGQPQHF TGCGCCAGCAGCCAATATGACAGGGGTCAGCCCCAGCATTTT
TRBD2 TRBJ2-7 TRBV6-2/TRBV6-3 NA CASRYGAGESYEQYF TGTGCCAGCAGATACGGAGCGGGAGAATCCTACGAGCAGTACTTC
TRBD2 TRBJ2-1 TRBV10-3 NA CAISGGTSGYNEQFF TGTGCCATCAGTGGCGGAACTAGCGGTTACAATGAGCAGTTCTTC
NA TRBJ2-6 TRBV9 NA CASSLTGQRGANVLTF TGTGCCAGCAGCCTTACAGGGCAGCGAGGGGCCAACGTCCTGACTTTC
TRBD2 TRBJ2-1 TRBV3-1/TRBV3-2 NA CASSLSGLAGAISEQFF TGTGCCAGCAGCCTATCAGGGCTAGCGGGAGCGATCAGCGAGCAGTTCTTC
NA TRBJ2-1 TRBV12-3/TRBV12-4 NA CASSLAPDEQFF TGTGCCAGCAGTTTAGCTCCTGATGAGCAGTTCTTC
TRBD1 TRBJ1-1 TRBV25-1 NA CASSPLGGGPNTEAFF TGTGCCAGCAGTCCACTTGGAGGGGGCCCGAACACTGAAGCTTTCTTT
TRBD1 TRBJ1-2 TRBV6-6 once CASRGQGINYGYTF TGTGCCAGCAGGGGACAGGGGATTAACTATGGCTACACCTTC
NA TRBJ1-1 TRBV6-5 NA CASSPSGGLGAFF TGTGCCAGCAGTCCCTCGGGAGGCTTGGGGGCTTTCTTT
TRBD1 TRBJ1-5 TRBV19 NA CASRNGQGSYQPQHF TGTGCCAGTAGAAACGGACAGGGAAGTTATCAGCCCCAGCATTTT
NA TRBJ2-2 TRBV4-1 NA CASSTNTGELFF TGCGCCAGCAGCACAAACACCGGGGAGCTGTTTTTT
NA TRBJ1-1 TRBV5-1 NA CASSLENGISEAFF TGCGCCAGCAGCTTGGAAAACGGGATCTCTGAAGCTTTCTTT
TRBD2 TRBJ2-3 TRBV6-6 NA CASSYRQPSGTSGSTDTQYF TGTGCCAGCAGCTATCGACAGCCCTCCGGGACTAGCGGCAGCACAGATACGCAGTATTTT
TRBD2 TRBJ2-7 TRBV9 NA CASSVATGRDYEQYF TGTGCCAGCAGCGTAGCTACGGGGAGGGACTACGAGCAGTACTTC
TRBD2 TRBJ2-5 TRBV9 once CASSVALAGGQETQYF TGTGCCAGCAGCGTAGCCCTAGCGGGAGGCCAAGAGACCCAGTACTTC
NA TRBJ1-1 TRBV7-2 NA CASSSLGGHMNTEAFF TGTGCCAGCAGCTCCTTAGGGGGACACATGAACACTGAAGCTTTCTTT
TRBD1 TRBJ2-5 TRBV27 NA CASSFEGATGGTQYF TGTGCCAGCAGTTTCGAGGGGGCGACTGGCGGGACCCAGTACTTC
TRBD2 TRBJ2-3 TRBV11-2 NA CASSLGDSGRAMYTQYF TGTGCCAGCAGCTTAGGGGATAGCGGGAGGGCCATGTATACGCAGTATTTT
NA TRBJ2-3 TRBV12-3/TRBV12-4 NA CASSRSTDTQYF TGTGCCAGCAGTCGTAGCACAGATACGCAGTATTTT
NA TRBJ2-3 TRBV12-5 NA CASGTGTGSGTDTQYF TGTGCTAGTGGTACCGGTACGGGGAGTGGCACAGATACGCAGTATTTT
TRBD2 TRBJ2-3 TRBV7-2 NA CASSSGLAGGRDTQYF TGTGCCAGCAGCTCGGGACTAGCGGGAGGGCGGGATACGCAGTATTTT
TRBD1 TRBJ2-7 TRBV2 NA CASWGQGLPYEQYF TGTGCCAGCTGGGGACAGGGTTTACCCTACGAGCAGTACTTC
NA TRBJ1-5 TRBV4-1 NA CASSHKPGGAGSNQPQHF TGCGCCAGCAGCCACAAACCGGGGGGGGCGGGAAGCAATCAGCCCCAGCATTTT
TRBD1 TRBJ2-5 TRBV7-2 many CASSTSGTGFETQYF TGTGCCAGCAGCACATCCGGGACAGGGTTTGAGACCCAGTACTTC
NA TRBJ2-7 TRBV7-2 NA CASSERVQNYEQYF TGTGCCAGCAGTGAGCGGGTTCAGAACTACGAGCAGTACTTC
NA TRBJ1-4 TRBV28 NA CASSQGGTNEKLFF TGTGCCAGCAGTCAGGGTGGAACTAATGAAAAACTGTTTTTT
TRBD1 TRBJ2-7 TRBV7-9 once CASSFGVTGAFREQYF TGTGCCAGCAGCTTCGGCGTGACAGGGGCTTTTCGGGAGCAGTACTTC
NA TRBJ2-7 TRBV6-5 NA CASSYDSFSYEQYF TGTGCCAGCAGTTACGACAGCTTCTCCTACGAGCAGTACTTC
NA TRBJ1-2 TRBV25-1 NA CASSEVGVHF TGTGCCAGCAGTGAGGTCGGGGTCCACTTC
NA TRBJ1-3 TRBV5-5 once CASSSGLGNTIYF TGTGCCAGCAGTTCGGGACTTGGAAACACCATATATTTT
NA TRBJ2-7 TRBV18 NA CASSPRRDISYEQYF TGTGCCAGCTCACCCCGCCGGGACATCTCCTACGAGCAGTACTTC
TRBD2 TRBJ2-1 TRBV19 NA CASSISGRRNEQFF TGTGCCAGTAGTATAAGCGGGAGGCGGAATGAGCAGTTCTTC
NA TRBJ2-5 TRBV9 NA CASSQGGGTLQETQYF TGTGCCAGCAGCCAAGGAGGAGGGACCCTCCAAGAGACCCAGTACTTC
TRBD1 TRBJ2-5 TRBV9 once CASSVGGTATQETQYF TGTGCCAGCAGCGTAGGGGGGACAGCTACGCAAGAGACCCAGTACTTC
TRBD1 TRBJ2-7 TRBV28 NA CASRPGTGGPYEQYF TGTGCCAGCAGACCTGGGACAGGGGGCCCCTACGAGCAGTACTTC
NA TRBJ2-7 TRBV20-1 NA CSARHRVEQYF TGCAGTGCTAGACACAGGGTCGAGCAGTACTTC
NA TRBJ1-4 TRBV5-1 NA CASSFVSVNEKLFF TGCGCCAGCAGCTTTGTCTCGGTTAATGAAAAACTGTTTTTT